These T cell receptor beta chains were read from a single sample in a study of regulatory T cells in long-lasting Graves disease. MiXCR, applied by TCRdb to the multiplex PCR reads, yields one record per CDR3 protein. Of about 320,000 distinct CDR3 sequences in the sample, 18% were seen once. The sample in question was peripheral blood mononuclear cells (PBMCs), obtained at new diagnosis, from a patient treated with antithyroid drugs. The receptors stem from a female donor with Graves disease. Each CDR3 is given with its conserved first and last residue. A D gene is named only where the DNA matches it firmly. A clone size is listed for some rows: how often the clone was seen (once, few, many), or a class if it is expanded.

v_call,j_call,d_call,clone_size,cdr3_aa,cdr3_nt
TRBV24-1,TRBJ2-2,-,many,CAPTPANTGELFF,TGTGCCCCGACTCCTGCGAACACCGGGGAGCTGTTTTTT
TRBV7-2,TRBJ1-5,-,many,CASSLVRGIGPQHF,TGTGCCAGCAGCTTAGTAAGGGGGATAGGGCCCCAGCATTTT
TRBV28,TRBJ1-1,-,many,CASKEWALNTEAFF,TGTGCCAGCAAAGAATGGGCCCTGAACACTGAAGCTTTCTTT
TRBV6-1,TRBJ2-3,-,many,CASSPSWSSTDTQYF,TGTGCCAGCAGTCCTAGTTGGAGCAGCACAGATACGCAGTATTTT
TRBV19,TRBJ2-7,TRBD1,many,CASSSGQGSYEQYF,TGTGCCAGCAGCTCCGGACAGGGTAGCTACGAGCAGTACTTC
TRBV3-1,TRBJ2-3,TRBD2,many,CASSQEAGGLTDTQYF,TGTGCCAGCAGCCAAGAGGCGGGAGGCCTCACAGATACGCAGTATTTT
TRBV19,TRBJ2-7,-,few,CASSRGGHPYEQYF,TGTGCCAGTAGTAGAGGGGGACATCCCTACGAGCAGTACTTC
TRBV27,TRBJ2-1,TRBD1,many,CASSSAYRGQSYNEQFF,TGTGCCAGCAGTTCAGCGTACAGGGGGCAATCCTACAATGAGCAGTTCTTC
TRBV6-5,TRBJ2-3,TRBD2,few,CASSSQAGVTDTQYF,TGTGCCAGCAGTTCCCAGGCGGGAGTCACAGATACGCAGTATTTT
TRBV19,TRBJ1-1,-,few,CASSAVNTEAFF,TGTGCCAGTAGCGCAGTGAACACTGAAGCTTTCTTT
TRBV9,TRBJ1-6,-,many,CASSVGGARNSPLHF,TGTGCCAGCAGCGTAGGCGGGGCTAGGAATTCACCCCTCCACTTT
TRBV6-2/TRBV6-3,TRBJ2-3,TRBD2,-,CTSREVGADTQYF,TGTACCAGTCGGGAGGTGGGCGCAGATACGCAGTATTTT
TRBV5-6,TRBJ2-7,-,many,CASSLAKGPTYEQYF,TGTGCCAGCAGCTTGGCCAAGGGCCCCACCTACGAGCAGTACTTC
TRBV28,TRBJ2-1,TRBD2,many,CASSLKRDGEQFF,TGTGCCAGCAGTCTAAAGCGGGATGGGGAGCAGTTCTTC
TRBV28,TRBJ2-5,TRBD2,once,CASSSGRIEETQYF,TGTGCCAGCAGTAGCGGGAGAATCGAAGAGACCCAGTACTTC
TRBV5-1,TRBJ2-2,-,many,CASSGTLSGELFF,TGCGCCAGCAGCGGGACCCTCAGCGGGGAGCTGTTTTTT
TRBV19,TRBJ2-1,TRBD2,-,CASSIGLAGISYNEQFF,TGTGCCAGTAGTATCGGGCTAGCGGGAATTTCCTACAATGAGCAGTTCTTC
TRBV27,TRBJ1-6,-,-,CASSTFGYNSPLHF,TGTGCCAGCAGTACCTTTGGCTATAATTCACCCCTCCACTTT
TRBV3-1,TRBJ1-5,-,many,CASSLTGRGNNQPQHF,TGTGCCAGCAGCCTCACAGGGAGGGGAAACAATCAGCCCCAGCATTTT
TRBV12-3/TRBV12-4,TRBJ1-1,TRBD1,many,CASSWNRGLTEAFF,TGTGCCAGCAGTTGGAACAGGGGGCTGACTGAAGCTTTCTTT
TRBV12-3/TRBV12-4,TRBJ1-5,-,many,CASSFDLQVWGGAGQPQHF,TGTGCCAGCAGTTTCGATCTACAGGTGTGGGGGGGCGCGGGGCAGCCCCAGCATTTT
TRBV3-1,TRBJ2-1,TRBD2,few,CASSQGPPGLAGGSYNEQFF,TGTGCCAGCAGCCAAGGGCCGCCGGGACTAGCGGGAGGTTCCTACAATGAGCAGTTCTTC
TRBV12-5,TRBJ1-2,-,-,CASGPNFESNYGYTF,TGTGCTAGTGGACCCAACTTCGAATCTAACTATGGCTACACCTTC
TRBV19,TRBJ1-6,-,-,CASSMADPGNSPLHF,TGTGCCAGTAGTATGGCGGACCCCGGGAATTCACCCCTCCACTTT
TRBV7-2,TRBJ1-5,-,many,CASSPPGQLYSNQPQHF,TGTGCCAGCAGCCCCCCTGGGCAGCTTTATAGCAATCAGCCCCAGCATTTT
TRBV6-1,TRBJ2-5,-,many,CASKGRGKKETQYF,TGTGCCAGCAAAGGACGGGGCAAAAAAGAGACCCAGTACTTC
TRBV6-2/TRBV6-3,TRBJ1-5,TRBD1,few,CASSDRGPFLNQPQHF,TGTGCCAGCAGTGACAGGGGACCCTTTCTCAATCAGCCCCAGCATTTT
TRBV7-9,TRBJ2-1,TRBD2,-,CASSSASGSPGEQLF,TGTGCCAGCAGCTCAGCTAGCGGGAGTCCGGGTGAGCAGTTATTC
TRBV4-1,TRBJ1-1,-,-,CASSQERTEAFF,TGCGCCAGCAGCCAAGAGCGGACTGAAGCTTTCTTT
TRBV7-9,TRBJ1-4,-,-,CASSPPAMAGNEKLFF,TGTGCCAGCAGCCCCCCAGCAATGGCAGGAAATGAAAAACTGTTTTTT
TRBV11-1,TRBJ2-5,TRBD1,few,CASQTGGETQYF,TGTGCCAGCCAAACAGGGGGAGAGACCCAGTACTTC
TRBV7-2,TRBJ2-5,-,-,CASSFRELETQYF,TGTGCCAGCAGCTTTAGGGAGCTAGAGACCCAGTACTTC
TRBV10-1,TRBJ1-2,TRBD1,-,CASSVDRAYGYTF,TGCGCCAGCAGTGTGGACAGGGCTTATGGCTACACCTTC
TRBV9,TRBJ2-3,-,many,CASSVAGKGGTDTQYF,TGTGCCAGCAGCGTAGCTGGTAAGGGAGGCACAGATACGCAGTATTTT
TRBV27,TRBJ1-6,-,many,CASSLYPYSPLHF,TGTGCCAGCAGTTTATATCCGTATTCACCCCTCCACTTT
TRBV29-1,TRBJ2-5,-,many,CSVGPGETQYF,TGCAGCGTTGGTCCGGGGGAGACCCAGTACTTC
TRBV19,TRBJ2-2,-,-,CASNRPGTGELFF,TGTGCCAGTAATCGTCCGGGAACCGGGGAGCTGTTTTTT
TRBV2,TRBJ1-1,TRBD1,many,CASRRTGVWVNTEAFF,TGTGCCAGCAGGAGAACAGGGGTTTGGGTGAACACTGAAGCTTTCTTT
TRBV13,TRBJ2-1,-,many,CASSFEGRGGDNEQFF,TGTGCCAGCAGCTTTGAAGGTCGTGGCGGTGACAATGAGCAGTTCTTC
TRBV25-1,TRBJ2-5,-,many,CASSEYAGPPGTRGETQYF,TGTGCCAGCAGTGAATACGCCGGACCCCCCGGGACTCGGGGGGAGACCCAGTACTTC
TRBV10-1,TRBJ2-3,-,-,CASSERQISTDTQYF,TGCGCCAGCAGTGAGCGACAGATTAGCACAGATACGCAGTATTTT
TRBV12-3/TRBV12-4,TRBJ2-5,-,many,CASSFVAGKETQYF,TGTGCCAGCAGTTTCGTGGCAGGGAAAGAGACCCAGTACTTC
TRBV9,TRBJ2-7,-,many,CASSVGAGPYEQYF,TGCGCCAGCAGTGTGGGGGCAGGCCCCTACGAGCAGTACTTC
TRBV7-2,TRBJ2-1,-,many,CASRPSGGNTYNEQFF,TGTGCCAGCAGACCGTCGGGGGGCAATACGTACAATGAGCAGTTCTTC
TRBV6-1,TRBJ1-1,-,-,CASSEIPGRTEAFF,TGTGCCAGCAGTGAAATCCCGGGAAGAACTGAAGCTTTCTTT
TRBV7-8,TRBJ2-5,-,-,CASSDKEADQETQYF,TGTGCCAGCAGTGACAAAGAGGCAGATCAAGAGACCCAGTACTTC
TRBV27,TRBJ1-6,-,many,CASTPIGRGGSPLHF,TGTGCCAGCACCCCTATCGGGAGGGGGGGATCACCCCTCCACTTT
TRBV19,TRBJ2-2,-,many,CASSIRGRDTGELFF,TGTGCCAGTAGTATACGCGGCAGGGACACCGGGGAGCTGTTTTTT
TRBV27,TRBJ1-4,TRBD1,many,CASSSPIRDRVEKLFF,TGTGCCAGCAGTTCGCCTATCCGGGACAGGGTTGAAAAACTGTTTTTT
TRBV20-1,TRBJ1-1,-,few,CSAWTRRPNTEAFF,TGCAGTGCTTGGACTCGAAGGCCGAACACTGAAGCTTTCTTT
TRBV5-1,TRBJ1-5,-,many,CASSLAGGDNQPQHF,TGCGCCAGCAGCTTGGCTGGGGGGGACAATCAGCCCCAGCATTTT
TRBV7-6,TRBJ2-1,-,few,CASSLGLAYNEQSF,TGTGCCAGCAGCTTGGGACTGGCTTACAATGAGCAGTCCTTC
TRBV7-3,TRBJ1-1,-,many,CASSLYGTGTEAFF,TGTGCCAGCAGTTTGTACGGAACAGGCACTGAAGCTTTCTTT
TRBV4-1,TRBJ1-1,-,many,CASSQPGVNTEAFF,TGCGCCAGCAGCCAACCGGGAGTTAACACTGAAGCTTTCTTT
TRBV11-2,TRBJ2-7,TRBD2,many,CASSLGTSGRDEQYF,TGTGCCAGCAGCTTAGGGACTAGCGGTCGGGACGAGCAGTACTTC
TRBV9,TRBJ2-7,-,many,CASSVSSMAYEQYF,TGTGCCAGCAGCGTTTCTAGTATGGCCTACGAGCAGTACTTC
TRBV20-1,TRBJ2-7,TRBD1,many,CSATGGYEQYF,TGCAGTGCCACAGGGGGCTACGAGCAGTACTTC
TRBV7-6,TRBJ2-2,-,few,CASSRTEGLGELFF,TGTGCCAGCAGCCGAACTGAGGGGCTCGGGGAGCTGTTTTTT